Shown below are 30 T cell receptor beta chains from a single sample sequenced in a study of beta chain features in type 1 diabetes. The study reverse transcribed the entire isolated RNA, so it sequenced expressed TCRB transcripts. TCRdb's copy holds only in-frame clones and misses some; the assay was immunoSEQ multiplex PCR. This table has approximately 470,000 clones, about 32% appearing once. Material for sequencing was naive CD4+ T cells from blood. The receptors derive from a man between 18 and 35 years old in good health.

This chain connects TRBV18 to TRBJ2-4, with a weak D call TRBD1 (5 bases). The CDR3 spans 15 residues. Between the trimmed V and J ends, which lost 0 bases and 7 bases, there was a span of 13 bases. CDR1 KGHSH and CDR2 LQKENI come from the germline V gene. CDR3 in amino acids: CASSPPASGFNIQYF. In nucleotides, the CDR3 is TGTGCCAGCTCACCACCTGCGTCAGGGTTCAACATTCAGTACTTC.

The chain links TRBV9 to TRBJ2-7, with D uncertain. The CDR3 has 13 residues. Germline V lookup: CDR1 SGDLS, CDR2 YYNGEE. V dropped 4 bases and J dropped 7 bases, with 15 bases sitting between them. The CDR3, as DNA: TGTGCCAGCAGCCCACATGCGTATTATGAGCAGTACTTC. Its translation is CASSPHAYYEQYF.

The V and J genes are TRBV4-1 and TRBJ2-3, with D perhaps matching TRBD2 (6 bases). CDR3 length equals 14 residues. Germline-derived CDR1 and CDR2 are MGHRA and YSYEKL. The V and J ends lost 1 base and 3 bases respectively, with 8 bases between them. The CDR3 bases are TGCGCCAGCAGCCAAGGGGCGGGGACAGATACGCAGTATTTT. Amino acids: CASSQGAGTDTQYF.

The V gene is TRBV5-4, the J gene TRBJ2-1; 14 bases match TRBD2. Germline CDR1 reads SGHNT; CDR2 reads YYREEE (reference sequence). V lost 4 bases, J lost 9 bases, and 9 bases stayed unmatched. The CDR3 runs 16 residues. CDR3 sequence (DNA): TGTGCCAGCAGCCAACCGGGACTAGCGGGAGTTCGTGAGCAGTTCTTC. Amino acids: CASSQPGLAGVREQFF.

This clone was seen more than once but under ten times. Other DNA sequences in this sample translate to the same CDR3. The chain uses TRBV30 and TRBJ2-5; the D gene is possibly TRBD2 (5 bases). V lost 8 bases and J lost 6, with 19 bases in between. Germline CDR1 and CDR2: GTSNPN and SVGIG (reference sequence). The CDR3 contains 13 residues. In nucleotides, the CDR3 is TGTGCCAGTTCTAGTGGAGGTCTAAAGACCCAGTACTTC. It codes for CASSSGGLKTQYF.

The rearrangement joins TRBV15 to TRBJ2-1; 13 bases agree with TRBD2. The CDR3 extends over 17 amino acids. J was trimmed by 8 bases and V by 1 base; bases with no gene match: 8. Germline values: CDR1 LNHNV, CDR2 YYDKDF (reference sequence). CDR3 residues: CATSRGMGLAGKDEQFF. The CDR3 bases are TGTGCCACCAGCAGAGGGATGGGACTAGCGGGAAAGGATGAGCAGTTCTTC.

The chain uses TRBV18 and TRBJ2-5; D is unresolved. The CDR3 has 13 amino acids. The germline V and J ends were trimmed by 3 bases and 5 bases, with 10 bases remaining between them. Germline V gene data show CDR1 as KGHSH and CDR2 as LQKENI. The CDR3 loop is CASSPGVSETQYF. The CDR3 region has the DNA TGTGCCAGCTCACCGGGTGTGAGCGAGACCCAGTACTTC.

The chain employs TRBV18 and TRBJ2-3, with 7 bases identical to TRBD2. CDR3 length: 14 residues. V lost 4 bases and J lost 3; bases outside the gene matches: 4. Germline assignment: CDR1 KGHSH and CDR2 LQKENI. The CDR3 coding sequence is TGTGCCAGCTCACAACTAGCGATAACAGATACGCAGTATTTT. It is translated as CASSQLAITDTQYF.

This clone was seen more than once but under ten times. V and J are TRBV19 and TRBJ1-2, with D possibly matching TRBD1 (6 bases). This CDR3 comprises 13 residues. The germline V gene has CDR1 LNHDA and CDR2 SQIVND (reference sequence). With 3 bases removed from V and 2 bases from J, the gap between germline ends came to 7 bases. This CDR3 reads CASSIQGNYGYTF. In nucleotides, the CDR3 is TGTGCCAGTAGTATCCAGGGGAACTATGGCTACACCTTC.

This chain connects TRBV11-2 to TRBJ2-7, with TRBD1 matching over 7 bases. The V and J ends lost 6 bases and 0 bases, in that order; junction bases with no gene match: 2. Germline assignment: CDR1 SGHAT and CDR2 FQNNGV. This CDR3 has 13 amino acids. CDR3 sequence: CASRRTGSYEQYF. DNA for the CDR3: TGTGCCAGCAGGAGGACAGGCTCCTACGAGCAGTACTTC.

This clone was counted a few times. The chain couples TRBV19 to TRBJ2-3; D remains ambiguous. Trimming stripped 3 bases from V and 4 bases from J, with 11 bases between. Germline CDR1 LNHDA, CDR2 SQIVND (reference sequence). CDR3 length: 14 residues. This CDR3 reads CASSIGGSADTQYF. CDR3 sequence (DNA): TGTGCCAGTAGTATCGGTGGAAGTGCAGATACGCAGTATTTT. Complete variable domain (other parts from reference TRBV19 and TRBJ2-3): DGGITQSPKYLFRKEGQNVTLSCEQNLNHDAMYWYRQDPGQGLRLIYYSQIVNDFQKGDIAEGYSVSREKKESFPLTVTSAQKNPTAFYLCASSIGGSADTQYFGPGTRLTVL.

The chain carries TRBV7-2 and TRBJ2-6; TRBD1 aligns across 9 bases. The CDR3 spans 19 residues. The germline gives CDR1 SGHTA, CDR2 FQGNSA. The V segment lost 4 bases and the J segment 3 bases; nucleotides outside the gene matches: 13. CDR3 coding DNA: TGTGCCAGCAGCTCTCCACAGGGGGCGCGACCCGGTGGGGCCAACGTCCTGACTTTC. This gives the protein CASSSPQGARPGGANVLTF.

This clone was observed a handful of times. The V call is TRBV4-1, the J call TRBJ2-3; weak D call: TRBD2 (5 bases). Trimming cost V 0 bases and J 3 bases, with 7 bases left between them. Germline V gene lookup returns CDR1 MGHRA and CDR2 YSYEKL. The CDR3 covers 14 residues. CDR3 loop: CASSQERATDTQYF. The CDR3 DNA reads TGCGCCAGCAGCCAAGAGAGGGCAACAGATACGCAGTATTTT.

This chain links TRBV29-1 with TRBJ2-1; the D gene could be TRBD1 or TRBD2 (5 bases each). Per the germline V gene, CDR1 is SQVTM and CDR2 is ANQGSEA. CDR3 size: 13 residues. Trimming cost V 5 bases and J 2 bases, with 10 bases left between them. The CDR3 region has the DNA TGCAGCGTTAATTGGGACCCCTACAATGAGCAGTTCTTC. It specifies CSVNWDPYNEQFF.

A note on this clone: The sample holds other DNA sequences that translate to the same CDR3. The CDR3 here is CASSVAGSNEQFF. As DNA, the CDR3 is TGTGCCAGCAGCGTAGCAGGGTCCAATGAGCAGTTCTTC. The genes are TRBV9 and TRBJ2-1; tentatively, D is TRBD1 (5 bases). V lost 0 bases and J 6 bases, leaving 7 bases between the germline ends. The germline gives CDR1 SGDLS, CDR2 YYNGEE. The CDR3 totals 13 residues.

This clone showed up just a few times. The chain links TRBV9 to TRBJ2-1; 8 nucleotides line up with TRBD2. V shed 3 bases, J shed 9 bases, and the junction held 8 bases outside the gene matches. The V gene's germline CDR1 is SGDLS and CDR2 YYNGEE. CDR3 length: 14 residues. DNA for the CDR3: TGTGCCAGCAGCGCTTCCCCGGGACTAGTTGAGCAGTTCTTC. It yields the protein CASSASPGLVEQFF.

This clone was found a few times. This chain joins TRBV6-6 and TRBJ2-1; D gene ambiguous. Germline-derived CDR1 and CDR2 are MNHNY and SVGAGI (reference sequence). Trimming stripped 4 bases from V and 0 bases from J, with 7 bases between. The CDR3 is 14 amino acids. The CDR3 DNA reads as TGTGCCAGCAGTTCGCGCAACTCCTACAATGAGCAGTTCTTC. Protein: CASSSRNSYNEQFF.

The genes are TRBV29-1 and TRBJ2-7; 7 nucleotides match TRBD1. The germline gives CDR1 SQVTM, CDR2 ANQGSEA. V was pared by 2 bases and J by 2 bases, with 6 bases of the junction left unmatched. The CDR3 loop spans 14 amino acids. CDR3: CSVERWQGAYEQYF. In DNA form, the CDR3 reads TGCAGCGTTGAACGGTGGCAGGGGGCCTACGAGCAGTACTTC.

CDR3 coding DNA: TGTGCCAGCGGAGTAGGGTCCGGCACAGATACGCAGTATTTT. Amino acid sequence: CASGVGSGTDTQYF. The chain uses TRBV6-6 and TRBJ2-3; no clear D. Germline-derived CDR1 and CDR2 are MNHNY and SVGAGI (reference sequence). The germline V and J ends were trimmed by 8 bases and 1 base, with 13 bases remaining between them. The CDR3 has 14 amino acids.

The rearrangement uses TRBV30 and TRBJ1-2, with 7 bases lining up with TRBD1. From germline, CDR1 is GTSNPN and CDR2 SVGIG (reference sequence). V trimming: 4 bases; J trimming: 4 bases; junction bases outside the gene matches: 9. The length of the CDR3 is 14 residues. The CDR3: CAWTGTAKSYGYTF. CDR3 in DNA: TGTGCCTGGACCGGGACAGCTAAGAGCTATGGCTACACCTTC.

This clone was found a few times. The V and J genes are TRBV10-2 and TRBJ2-7; tentatively, D is TRBD2 (6 bases). The germline V gene encodes CDR1 WSHSY and CDR2 SAAADI. Deletions cut 3 bases from V and 0 bases from J, with 12 bases between. The CDR3 loop spans 15 amino acids. The CDR3 loop is CASSDHRRGSYEQYF. The DNA of the CDR3 is TGCGCCAGCAGTGACCATCGGAGGGGCTCCTACGAGCAGTACTTC.

The chain combines TRBV30 with TRBJ2-3; possibly TRBD2 for D (7 bases). Germline lookup yields CDR1 GTSNPN and CDR2 SVGIG (reference sequence). V was shortened by 2 bases and J by 1 base, with 16 bases between the two germline ends. This CDR3 is 16 amino acids long. The CDR3: CAWSPAGAGGTDTQYF. CDR3 coding DNA: TGTGCCTGGAGTCCCGCGGGGGCGGGTGGCACAGATACGCAGTATTTT.

This clone came up a few times. V and J are TRBV5-1 and TRBJ1-5; unclear D gene. This CDR3 spans 13 amino acids. The ends were cut back, 0 bases at V and 7 bases at J, with 8 bases in the middle. Per germline, CDR1 SGHRS and CDR2 YFSETQ. The CDR3 DNA sequence: TGCGCCAGCAGCTTGGGGGAGGGCCAGCCCCAGCATTTT. Translated, it gives CASSLGEGQPQHF.

The J gene is TRBJ2-7, the V gene TRBV30; either TRBD1 or TRBD2 may fit D (5 bases each). In germline, CDR1 is GTSNPN, CDR2 SVGIG (reference sequence). Trimming shortened V by 5 bases and J by 7 bases, and 12 bases separated the two germline ends. The CDR3 has 11 amino acids. The CDR3 DNA is TGTGCCTGGGAAAGGGGACGGGAGCAGTACTTC. As protein: CAWERGREQYF.

V is TRBV7-2 and J is TRBJ1-3; TRBD1 matches at 7 bases. CDR3 length: 15 amino acids. Germline V gene data show CDR1 as SGHTA and CDR2 as FQGNSA. V shed 6 bases and J 8 bases; nucleotides not matched to a gene: 13. The CDR3 loop reads CASSLQGSLVYTIYF. CDR3 bases: TGTGCCAGCAGTCTACAGGGGTCTCTGGTGTACACCATATATTTT.

This clone was found a few times. J is TRBJ1-1 and V is TRBV30, with a tentative D call TRBD1 (5 bases). The V and J ends lost 8 bases and 5 bases respectively, with 15 bases between them. Germline V gene data show CDR1 as GTSNPN and CDR2 as SVGIG (reference sequence). The CDR3 spans 12 residues. CDR3 nucleotide sequence: TGTGCCGGGGGACTTAGGGGTACTGAAGCTTTCTTT. It is translated as CAGGLRGTEAFF. The whole variable domain, filled in from reference TRBV30 and TRBJ1-1, reads SQTIHQWPATLVQPVGSPLSLECTVEGTSNPNLYWYRQAAGRGLQLLFYSVGIGQISSEVPQNLSASRPQDRQFILSSKKLLLSDSGFYLCAGGLRGTEAFFGQGTRLTVV.

This clone was counted between two and nine times. This rearrangement joins TRBV30 to TRBJ2-3; 8 positions match TRBD1. V gave up 4 bases and J gave up 0 bases; unmatched junction bases: 9. Germline V gene sequence: CDR1 GTSNPN, CDR2 SVGIG (reference sequence). This CDR3 is 16 amino acids long. The CDR3 bases are TGTGCCTGGACCAAACAGGGGGACACTAGCACAGATACGCAGTATTTT. Translation: CAWTKQGDTSTDTQYF.

The table lists this clone with a few counts. The chain is built from TRBV29-1 and TRBJ1-3; no clear D gene. Germline CDR1 is SQVTM and CDR2 is ANQGSEA. The CDR3 consists of 12 residues. V lost 7 bases and J 1 base, leaving 8 bases between the germline ends. CDR3 sequence (DNA): TGCAGCGCCGTGAAGTCTGGAAACACCATATATTTT. Protein: CSAVKSGNTIYF.

In this sample, this clone turned up a few times. This sequence joins TRBV6-6 and TRBJ2-4; TRBD1 matches at 10 bases. This CDR3 has 14 amino acids. Germline trimming cut 2 bases from V and 7 bases from J; bases unmatched to any gene: 2. Germline CDR1 reads MNHNY; CDR2 reads SVGAGI (reference sequence). The CDR3 nucleotides are TGTGCCAGCAGTTACGGGACAGGGGACAACATTCAGTACTTC. It encodes CASSYGTGDNIQYF.

This clone has just a few counts. The chain joins TRBV7-9 to TRBJ2-4; TRBD1 matches at 7 bases. This CDR3 is built from 14 residues. Germline CDR1 is SEHNR and CDR2 is FQNEAQ (reference sequence). Losses at the gene ends were 2 bases for V and 11 bases for J; bases not matched to a gene: 9. CDR3 residues: CASSLFTGEYLQYF. The CDR3 region has the DNA TGTGCCAGCAGCTTATTTACAGGGGAGTACCTTCAGTACTTC.